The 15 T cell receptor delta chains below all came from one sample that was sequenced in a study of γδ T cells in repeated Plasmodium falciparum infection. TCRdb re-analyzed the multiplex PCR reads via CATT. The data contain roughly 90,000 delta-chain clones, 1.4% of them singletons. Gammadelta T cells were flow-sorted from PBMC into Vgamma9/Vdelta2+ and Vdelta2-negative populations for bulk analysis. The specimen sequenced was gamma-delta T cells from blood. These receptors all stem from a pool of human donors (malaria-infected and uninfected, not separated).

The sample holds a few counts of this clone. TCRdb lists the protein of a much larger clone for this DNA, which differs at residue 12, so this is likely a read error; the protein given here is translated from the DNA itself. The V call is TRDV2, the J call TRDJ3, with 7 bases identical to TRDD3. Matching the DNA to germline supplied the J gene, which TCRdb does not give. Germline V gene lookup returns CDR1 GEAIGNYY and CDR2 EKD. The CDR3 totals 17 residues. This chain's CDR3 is CACDTVGDSWDARQMFF. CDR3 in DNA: TGTGCCTGTGACACCGTGGGGGACTCCTGGGACGCCCGACAGATGTTTTTC.

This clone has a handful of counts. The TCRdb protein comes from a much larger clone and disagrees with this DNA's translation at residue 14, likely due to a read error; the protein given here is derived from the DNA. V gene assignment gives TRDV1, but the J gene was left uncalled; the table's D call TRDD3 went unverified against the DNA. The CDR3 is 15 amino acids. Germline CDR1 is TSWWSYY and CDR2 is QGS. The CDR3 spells CALGELEGGTDKLTF. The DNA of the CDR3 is TGTGCTCTTGGGGAACTTGAGGGGGGCACCGATAAACTCACCTTT.

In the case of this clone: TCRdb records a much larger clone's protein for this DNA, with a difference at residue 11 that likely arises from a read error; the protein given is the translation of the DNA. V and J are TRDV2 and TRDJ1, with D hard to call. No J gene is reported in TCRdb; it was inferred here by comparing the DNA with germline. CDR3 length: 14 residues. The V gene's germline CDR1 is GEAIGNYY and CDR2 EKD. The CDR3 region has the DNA TGTGCCTGTGACACCGTTTCAGGGACCGATGAACTCATCTTT. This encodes CACDTVSGTDELIF.

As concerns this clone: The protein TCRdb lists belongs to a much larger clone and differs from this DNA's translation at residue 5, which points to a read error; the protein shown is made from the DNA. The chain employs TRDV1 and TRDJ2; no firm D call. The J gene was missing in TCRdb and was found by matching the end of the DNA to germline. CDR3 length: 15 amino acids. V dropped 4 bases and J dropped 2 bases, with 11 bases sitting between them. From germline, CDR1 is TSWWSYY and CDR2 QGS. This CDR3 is CALGGNSLLTAQLFF. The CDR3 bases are TGTGCTCTTGGGGGCAACTCTCTCTTGACAGCACAACTCTTCTTT.

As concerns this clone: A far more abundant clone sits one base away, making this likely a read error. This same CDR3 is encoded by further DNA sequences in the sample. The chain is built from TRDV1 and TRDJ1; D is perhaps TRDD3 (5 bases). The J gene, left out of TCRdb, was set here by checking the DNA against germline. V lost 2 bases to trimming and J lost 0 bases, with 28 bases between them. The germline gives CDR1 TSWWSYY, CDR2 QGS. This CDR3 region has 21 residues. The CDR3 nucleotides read TGTGCTCTTGGGGAAGGGATGACCCGGCGGACCTCCAGACGGTACACCGATAAACTCATCTTT. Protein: CALGEGMTRRTSRRYTDKLIF.

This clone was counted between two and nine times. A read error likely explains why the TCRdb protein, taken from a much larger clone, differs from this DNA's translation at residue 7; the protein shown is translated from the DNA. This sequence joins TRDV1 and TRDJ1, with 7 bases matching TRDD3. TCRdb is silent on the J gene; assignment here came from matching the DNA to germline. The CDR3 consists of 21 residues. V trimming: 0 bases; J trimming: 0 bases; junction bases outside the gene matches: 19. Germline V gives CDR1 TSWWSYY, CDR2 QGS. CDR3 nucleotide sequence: TGTGCTCTTGGGGAACTCCAGCCCCGTCACCTCAGGGGGGGATACACCGATAAACTCATCTTT. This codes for CALGELQPRHLRGGYTDKLIF.

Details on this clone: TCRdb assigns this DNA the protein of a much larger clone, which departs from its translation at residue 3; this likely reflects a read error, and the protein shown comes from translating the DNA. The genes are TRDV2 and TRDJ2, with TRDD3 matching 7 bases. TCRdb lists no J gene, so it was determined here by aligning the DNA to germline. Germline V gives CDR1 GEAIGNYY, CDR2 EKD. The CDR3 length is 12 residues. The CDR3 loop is CARDWGTAQLFF. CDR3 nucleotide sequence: TGTGCCCGTGACTGGGGGACAGCACAACTCTTCTTT.

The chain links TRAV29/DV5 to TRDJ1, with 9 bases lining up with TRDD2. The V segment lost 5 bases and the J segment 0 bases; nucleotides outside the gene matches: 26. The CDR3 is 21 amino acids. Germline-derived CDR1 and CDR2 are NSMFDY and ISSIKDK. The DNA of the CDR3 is TGTGCAGCGGGCGGGGGATCCTTCCTACGTCGTACTGGGGTCTACACCGATAAACTCATCTTT. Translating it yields CAAGGGSFLRRTGVYTDKLIF.

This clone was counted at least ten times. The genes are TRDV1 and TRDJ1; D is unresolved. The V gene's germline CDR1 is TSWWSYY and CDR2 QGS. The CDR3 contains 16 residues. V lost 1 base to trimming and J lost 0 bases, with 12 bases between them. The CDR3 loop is CALGEQKGMYTDKLIF. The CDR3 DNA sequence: TGTGCTCTTGGGGAACAGAAGGGAATGTACACCGATAAACTCATCTTT.

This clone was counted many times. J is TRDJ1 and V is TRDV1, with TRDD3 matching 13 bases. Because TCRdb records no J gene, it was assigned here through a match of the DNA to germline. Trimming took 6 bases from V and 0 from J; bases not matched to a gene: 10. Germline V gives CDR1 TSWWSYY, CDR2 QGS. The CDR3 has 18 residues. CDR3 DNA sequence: TGTGCTCTTGGCTACTGGGGGATACGAATTCAGTACACCGATAAACTCATCTTT. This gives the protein CALGYWGIRIQYTDKLIF.

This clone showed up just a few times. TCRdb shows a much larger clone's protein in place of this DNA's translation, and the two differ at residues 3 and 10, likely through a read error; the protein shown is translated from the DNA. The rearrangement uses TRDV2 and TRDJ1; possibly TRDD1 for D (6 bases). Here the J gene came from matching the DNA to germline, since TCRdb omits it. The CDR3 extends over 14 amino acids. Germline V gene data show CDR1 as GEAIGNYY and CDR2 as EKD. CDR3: CARDGIVNTGKLIF. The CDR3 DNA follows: TGTGCCCGTGACGGAATAGTTAACACCGGTAAACTCATCTTT.

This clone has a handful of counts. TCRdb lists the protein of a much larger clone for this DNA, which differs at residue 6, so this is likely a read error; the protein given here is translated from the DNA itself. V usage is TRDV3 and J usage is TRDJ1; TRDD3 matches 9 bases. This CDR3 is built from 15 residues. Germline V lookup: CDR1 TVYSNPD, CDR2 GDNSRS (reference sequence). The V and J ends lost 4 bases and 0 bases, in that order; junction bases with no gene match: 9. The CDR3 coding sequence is TGTGCCTCCTGGGGGATGCGAACTAACACCGATAAACTCATCTTT. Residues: CASWGMRTNTDKLIF.

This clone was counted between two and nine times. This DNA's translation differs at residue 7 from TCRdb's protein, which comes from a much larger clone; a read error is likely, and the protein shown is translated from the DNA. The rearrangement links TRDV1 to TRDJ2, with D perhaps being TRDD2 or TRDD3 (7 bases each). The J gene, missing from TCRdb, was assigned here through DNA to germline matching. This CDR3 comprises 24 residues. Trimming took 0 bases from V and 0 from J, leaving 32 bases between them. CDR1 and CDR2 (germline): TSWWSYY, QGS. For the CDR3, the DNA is TGTGCTCTTGGGGAACTAGTCCCAATCCTTCCTCTCCTCTGGGGGGACACTTTGACAGCACAACTCTTCTTT. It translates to CALGELVPILPLLWGDTLTAQLFF.

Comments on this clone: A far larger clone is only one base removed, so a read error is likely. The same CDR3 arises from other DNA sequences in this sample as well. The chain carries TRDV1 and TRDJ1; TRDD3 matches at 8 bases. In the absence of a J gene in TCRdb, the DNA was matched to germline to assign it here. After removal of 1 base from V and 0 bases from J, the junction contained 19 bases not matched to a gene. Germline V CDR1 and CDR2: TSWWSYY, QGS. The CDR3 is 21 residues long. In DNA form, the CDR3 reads TGTGCTCTTGGGGAACGGCCCTTTTTCCCACTCTTACTGGGGGACACCGATAAACTCATCTTT. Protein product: CALGERPFFPLLLGDTDKLIF.

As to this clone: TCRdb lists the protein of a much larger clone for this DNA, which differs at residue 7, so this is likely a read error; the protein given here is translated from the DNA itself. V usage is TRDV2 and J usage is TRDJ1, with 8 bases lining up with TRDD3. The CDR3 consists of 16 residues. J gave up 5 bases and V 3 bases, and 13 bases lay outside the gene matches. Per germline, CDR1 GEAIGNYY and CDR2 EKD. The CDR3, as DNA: TGTGCCTGTGACCCCATGGCTGGGGGACAGAAAGATAAACTCATCTTT. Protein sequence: CACDPMAGGQKDKLIF.